These T cell receptor beta chains were read from a single sample in a study of regulatory T cells in long-lasting Graves disease. TCRdb itself ran the multiplex PCR reads through MiXCR, one entry per CDR3 protein. The table includes over 450,000 distinct CDR3 sequences, roughly 21% detected once. The specimen comprised peripheral blood mononuclear cells (PBMCs), sampled when the disease was refractory, from a patient treated with antithyroid drugs. These receptors were obtained from a female donor with Graves disease. CDR3s include the opening cysteine and the closing phenylalanine or tryptophan. Each record gives: clone size, CDR3 length, J gene, D gene, V gene, CDR3 DNA, CDR3 protein. The D gene is left open where the match is weak. Size tells how often a clone was seen (once, few, many) or the class of an expanded clone, and some rows leave it out.

NA	12	TRBJ2-1	NA	TRBV14	TGTGCCAGCAGCCAGGCCGGGGGAGCGCGGTTCTTC	CASSQAGGARFF
many	15	TRBJ1-6	TRBD1	TRBV28	TGTGCCAGCAGTTTAGGAGGGACAGCGGATTCACCCCTCCACTTT	CASSLGGTADSPLHF
NA	15	TRBJ1-5	NA	TRBV7-9	TGTGCCAGCAGCCCTAGCTGGGGACGCAATCAGCCCCAGCATTTT	CASSPSWGRNQPQHF
NA	14	TRBJ1-6	NA	TRBV7-9	TGTGCCAGCAGCTTAGAGATCGATAATTCACCCCTCCACTTT	CASSLEIDNSPLHF
many	14	TRBJ2-5	TRBD1	TRBV28	TGTGCCAGCAGTTTAGTGACAGGGGGGGAGACCCAGTACTTC	CASSLVTGGETQYF
many	15	TRBJ2-7	TRBD1	TRBV11-1	TGTGCCAGCAGCGCGACAGGGGGGGACGGCTACGAGCAGTACTTC	CASSATGGDGYEQYF
NA	13	TRBJ2-3	NA	TRBV7-2	TGTGCCAGCAGCATGCCGGGACTGGATACGCAGTATTTT	CASSMPGLDTQYF
NA	15	TRBJ1-2	TRBD1	TRBV4-3	TGCGCCAGCAGCCAAGAGATAACAGGGGGCTATGGCTACACCTTC	CASSQEITGGYGYTF
many	13	TRBJ2-5	NA	TRBV27	TGTGCCAGCAGCTTTGCAGGGGAAGAGACCCAGTACTTC	CASSFAGEETQYF
many	13	TRBJ2-7	NA	TRBV20-1	TGCAGTGCTAGAGGGTTGACGGGTAACGAGCAGTACTTC	CSARGLTGNEQYF
few	16	TRBJ1-2	NA	TRBV5-8	TGTGCCAGCAGCATTGGAGTGGGACTGGGAAATTTCGGCTACACCTTC	CASSIGVGLGNFGYTF
many	14	TRBJ1-2	NA	TRBV14	TGTGCCAGCAGCCAAGGCAGGGGAGGTTATGGCTACACCTTC	CASSQGRGGYGYTF
many	13	TRBJ2-7	NA	TRBV7-8	TGTGCCAGCAGCTTAGTGCCCACCTACGAGCAGTACTTC	CASSLVPTYEQYF
many	16	TRBJ2-6	NA	TRBV4-3	TGCGCCAGCAGCCAGGTCCAGGGAGCTGGGGCCAACGTCCTGACTTTC	CASSQVQGAGANVLTF
many	16	TRBJ1-5	NA	TRBV28	TGTGCCAGCAGGCCCCTCCCCACAGGGCTCAATCAGCCCCAGCATTTT	CASRPLPTGLNQPQHF
many	13	TRBJ2-5	NA	TRBV28	TGTGCCAGCAGCAAGGGTATCCAAGAGACCCAGTACTTC	CASSKGIQETQYF
many	13	TRBJ2-5	NA	TRBV18	TGTGCCAGCAGTCCCGGCGGGCAAGAGACCCAGTACTTC	CASSPGGQETQYF
few	16	TRBJ1-6	TRBD1	TRBV11-2	TGTGCCAGCAGCGCCCTTGGCGGACAGGGAGGATCACCCCTCCACTTT	CASSALGGQGGSPLHF
NA	17	TRBJ2-5	TRBD2	TRBV7-8	TGTGCCAGCAGCTCCCGACTAGCGGGGGTCCCTGGGGAGACCCAGTACTTC	CASSSRLAGVPGETQYF
many	9	TRBJ2-5	NA	TRBV7-9	TGTGCCGTCCAAAAGACCCAGTACTTC	CAVQKTQYF
many	14	TRBJ1-5	NA	TRBV3-1	TGTGCCAGCAGCCTAGGGAGTTTAGATCAGCCCCAGCATTTT	CASSLGSLDQPQHF
many	17	TRBJ2-2	NA	TRBV6-5	TGTGCCAGCAGTTACTTCTCGGGGGCCGCGAACACCGGGGAGCTGTTTTTT	CASSYFSGAANTGELFF
NA	16	TRBJ2-5	NA	TRBV7-9	TGTGCCAGCAGCTTAGGTGGTGGGGCAGGTCGAGAGACCCAGTACTTC	CASSLGGGAGRETQYF
many	16	TRBJ1-2	NA	TRBV10-2	TGCGCCAGCAGTGGAACCAAGGACAGAACATCCTATGGCTACACCTTC	CASSGTKDRTSYGYTF
few	10	TRBJ2-7	NA	TRBV2	TGTGCCAGCAGCCCCCACGAGCAGTACTTC	CASSPHEQYF
NA	15	TRBJ2-3	TRBD2	TRBV28	TGTGCCAGCAGTTTACCTAGCGGGGTCACAGATACGCAGTATTTT	CASSLPSGVTDTQYF
many	13	TRBJ1-1	NA	TRBV11-2	TGTGCCAGCAGCTTAGTTGAGGGGTCTGAAGCTTTCTTT	CASSLVEGSEAFF
many	14	TRBJ2-7	TRBD1	TRBV12-3/TRBV12-4	TGTGCCAGCAGAGGACAGGAAAGCTCCTACGAGCAGTACTTC	CASRGQESSYEQYF
many	15	TRBJ1-1	NA	TRBV20-1	TGCAGTGCTAGGAGGGGCGGAGGCATGAACACTGAAGCTTTCTTT	CSARRGGGMNTEAFF
NA	14	TRBJ2-7	NA	TRBV6-7	TGTGCCAGCAGTTATTCTAGCGAGCGCTACGAGCAGTACTTC	CASSYSSERYEQYF
few	13	TRBJ1-1	TRBD1	TRBV7-3	TGTGCCAGCAGCTATTATGGACAGGGCAAAGCTTTCTTT	CASSYYGQGKAFF
few	14	TRBJ1-5	NA	TRBV28	TGTGCCAGCAGAGAAACAGGGTTCGACCAGCCCCAGCATTTT	CASRETGFDQPQHF
NA	13	TRBJ2-7	NA	TRBV25-1	TGTGCCAGCAGCCCCCCGAACAGACTGTGGCTGTACTTC	CASSPPNRLWLYF
many	13	TRBJ2-7	NA	TRBV28	TGTGCCAGCAGTTCTGTCAGTTCTGACGAGCAGTACTTC	CASSSVSSDEQYF